Described below is a single T cell receptor beta chain sequence and its context. Its antigen is not known. The data belong to a study of beta chain features in type 1 diabetes. The CDR3 is 16 residues long. The germline V gene encodes CDR1 SEHNR and CDR2 FQNEAQ (reference sequence). The trim removed 5 bases at V and 6 bases at J, leaving 11 bases unmatched. Naive, central memory, regulatory and stem cell-like memory cells within the CD4+ compartment were sorted using CD45RO/CCR7/CD25/CD127/CD95/CD27. Whole-study results and caveats: Significant though moderate, a shortening of TCRB CDR3s appeared in all four CD4+ subsets of Type 1 diabetes patients. The study found that naive, central memory and Treg TCRB repertoires appeared more similar in patients than in healthy donors. PCR might favor shorter templates, but any such skew would affect patients and controls equally.

Sequencing targeted expressed TCRB transcripts, as all isolated RNA had been reverse transcribed. Assay: immunoSEQ multiplex PCR; the TCRdb copy retains only in-frame clones and omits some. The sample records 400,000 to 450,000 clones, about 15% being singletons. This chain connects TRBV7-9 to TRBJ2-1; TRBD1 agrees at 9 bases. The sequence was collected from a man aged 30 to 39 in good health. Sequencing was performed on naive CD4+ T cells from blood. CDR3 residues: CASSPLAGTGSNEQFF. For the CDR3, the DNA is TGTGCCAGCAGCCCCCTAGCCGGGACAGGGAGCAATGAGCAGTTCTTC. The whole variable domain, filled in from reference TRBV7-9 and TRBJ2-1, reads DTGVSQNPRHKITKRGQNVTFRCDPISEHNRLYWYRQTLGQGPEFLTYFQNEAQLEKSRLLSDRFSAERPKGSFSTLEIQRTEQGDSAMYLCASSPLAGTGSNEQFFGPGTRLTVL.